This TCR beta chain was identified in a study of blood T cells in healthy people across ages. This CDR3 comprises 15 residues. Germline V gives CDR1 MGHRA, CDR2 YSYEKL. J gave up 0 bases and V 0 bases, and 2 bases lay outside the gene matches. Together with a sample-barcoded 5' primer, a J-beta primer mix was included in a second PCR lasting roughly 6 to 12 cycles. TCRdb re-analysed the 5' RACE reads in MiXCR, keeping a single row per CDR3 protein. The sample shows around 690,000 distinct CDR3 sequences, around three fifths of them seen only once. The chain couples TRBV4-1 to TRBJ2-7; 7 nucleotides match TRBD2. The source is a man in his sixties in good health. Material: blood. CDR3 nucleotide sequence: TGCGCCAGCAGCCAAGAAGCGGGGCCCTCCTACGAGCAGTACTTC. It is translated as CASSQEAGPSYEQYF.